This T cell receptor (beta chain) is from a study of PD-L1 blockade in urothelial cancer. As for the study in general: Analyzed time points were 3 weeks (second dose) and 6 weeks after therapy began.

Trimming cost V 0 bases and J 4 bases, with 17 bases left between them. CDR1 and CDR2 from the germline V gene are SQVTM and ANQGSEA. CDR3 length: 16 amino acids. The method was immunoSEQ multiplex PCR; TCRdb's version includes in-frame clones alone and lacks a portion of them. Of about 74,000 clones in the sample, under 90% were seen once. The sequences come from PBMCs, collected around atezolizumab (anti-PD-L1) treatment. The chain employs TRBV29-1 and TRBJ2-3; TRBD1 might be the D (6 bases). This TCR was recovered from a man in his 70s with urothelial cancer. DNA of the CDR3: TGCAGCGTTGAAGATAGGTACAGGGTGTCCTCAGATACGCAGTATTTT. It yields the protein CSVEDRYRVSSDTQYF.